This T cell receptor (beta chain) was identified in a study of CD8+ T cells in alopecia areata. Extraction and reverse transcription of RNA yielded cDNA as the sequencing template. The repertoire was sequenced with immunoSEQ multiplex PCR; TCRdb's copy has only in-frame clones and lacks some. Found here are around 200,000 clones, roughly 60% of them singletons; the top ten hold around 1.6%. V lost 4 bases and J 6 bases, leaving 16 bases between the germline ends. Germline V gene lookup returns CDR1 SQVTM and CDR2 ANQGSEA. The CDR3 is 13 amino acids. The chain couples TRBV29-1 to TRBJ2-7; D possibly corresponds to TRBD1 (6 bases). The sample in question was CD4+ T cells sorted from blood, obtained at week 0. The source is a human donor with alopecia areata. The CDR3 sequence is CSVGQRQASEQYF. The CDR3 DNA reads TGCAGCGTTGGTCAGCGACAGGCCTCCGAGCAGTACTTC.